This T cell receptor (beta chain) was identified in a study of T-cell reconstitution after alpha-beta-depleted transplantation in children. Trimming shortened V by 0 bases and J by 3 bases, and 9 bases separated the two germline ends. The germline CDR1 and CDR2 sequences are DFQATT and SNEGSKA (reference sequence). This CDR3 contains 13 residues. During its preparation, the TCRbeta library received unique molecular identifiers. TCRdb re-called the PCR reads through MiXCR, storing one row per CDR3 protein. The data show approximately 510,000 distinct CDR3 sequences, about 18% seen once. The chain has TRBV20-1 and TRBJ2-7; D remains unclear. This TCR came from a human donor who donated a stem cell graft to a child with acute lymphoblastic leukemia. The material sequenced was PBMCs from the stem cell graft donor, taken from the stem cell graft. The CDR3 coding sequence is TGCAGTGCTAGAGATAAGGCTATCTACGAGCAGTACTTC. This codes for CSARDKAIYEQYF.